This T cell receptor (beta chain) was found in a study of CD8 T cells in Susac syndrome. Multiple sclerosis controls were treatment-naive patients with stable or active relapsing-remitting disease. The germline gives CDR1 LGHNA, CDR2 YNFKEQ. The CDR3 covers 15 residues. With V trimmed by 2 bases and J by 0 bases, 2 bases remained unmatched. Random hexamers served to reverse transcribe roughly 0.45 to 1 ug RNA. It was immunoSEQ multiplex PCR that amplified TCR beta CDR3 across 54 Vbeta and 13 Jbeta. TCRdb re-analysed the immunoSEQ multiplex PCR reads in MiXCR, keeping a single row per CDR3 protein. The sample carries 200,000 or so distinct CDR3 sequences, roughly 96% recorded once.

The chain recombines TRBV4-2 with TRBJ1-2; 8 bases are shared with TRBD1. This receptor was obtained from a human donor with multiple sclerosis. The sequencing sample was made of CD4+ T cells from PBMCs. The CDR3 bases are TGTGCCAGCAGCCAACCACAGGGGGCTAACTATGGCTACACCTTC. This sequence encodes CASSQPQGANYGYTF.